This T cell receptor beta chain was documented in a study of cytomegalovirus exposure and HLA in healthy donors. Regarding the study as a whole: It was assumed in the presence/absence analyses that sequencing depth was roughly uniform across donors. Later analysis showed TCR association rates varying by HLA locus, highest for DRB1 and lowest for HLA-C.

In the PCR, 60 Vbeta and 13 Jbeta primers were used. Generated by immunoSEQ multiplex PCR, the TCRdb table keeps only in-frame clones and is missing some. The sample carries 90,000 to 100,000 clones, about 74% recorded once. Germline V gene data show CDR1 as MNHNS and CDR2 as SASEGT. The germline V and J ends were trimmed by 6 bases and 3 bases, with 8 bases remaining between them. The CDR3 spans 13 residues. Participants comprised healthy donors of bone marrow. This clone was seen a few times. Its antigen is unidentified. This sequence was found in a man aged 55-75 years in good health and CMV-seropositive. This rearrangement joins TRBV6-1 to TRBJ2-2, with unresolved D. The source material was PBMCs. The CDR3 here is CASRVSDTGELFF. Here the CDR3 DNA reads TGTGCCAGCAGGGTCAGTGACACCGGGGAGCTGTTTTTT.